The sample holds one count of the clone carrying this T cell receptor beta chain. This record comes from a study of cytomegalovirus exposure and HLA in healthy donors. With 60 Vbeta and 13 Jbeta primers, the PCR was carried out. Sequencing used immunoSEQ multiplex PCR; TCRdb keeps in-frame clones, though not all of them. The profile shows 100,000 or so clones, 60% to 80% of them singletons. The CDR3 sequence is 13 residues long. Trimming shortened V by 6 bases and J by 6 bases, and 15 bases separated the two germline ends. Germline V CDR1 and CDR2: SEHNR, FQNEAQ (reference sequence). The chain couples TRBV7-9 to TRBJ2-7, with D maybe TRBD2 (5 bases). The sequence came from a male donor in good health and CMV-seropositive. The sample consisted of PBMCs. The CDR3 loop reads CASRNLAGGEQYF. CDR3 sequence (DNA): TGTGCCAGCAGGAACTTGGCAGGAGGCGAGCAGTACTTC.